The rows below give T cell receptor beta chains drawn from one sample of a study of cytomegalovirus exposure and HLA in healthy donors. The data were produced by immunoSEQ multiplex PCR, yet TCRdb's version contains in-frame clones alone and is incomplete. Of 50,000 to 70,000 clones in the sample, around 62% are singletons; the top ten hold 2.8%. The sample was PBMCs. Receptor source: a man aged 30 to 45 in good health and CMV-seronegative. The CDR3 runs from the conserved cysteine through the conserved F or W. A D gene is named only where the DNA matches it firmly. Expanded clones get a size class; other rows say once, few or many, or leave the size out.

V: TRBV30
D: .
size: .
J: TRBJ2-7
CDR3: CAWSALYEQYF
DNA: TGTGCCTGGAGTGCCCTATACGAGCAGTACTTC

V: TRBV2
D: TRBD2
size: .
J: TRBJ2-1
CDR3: CASSARLADTYNEQFF
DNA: TGTGCCAGCAGCGCGAGACTAGCGGATACCTACAATGAGCAGTTCTTC

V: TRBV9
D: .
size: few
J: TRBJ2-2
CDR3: CASSPNTGELFF
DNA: TGTGCCAGCAGCCCAAACACCGGGGAGCTGTTTTTT

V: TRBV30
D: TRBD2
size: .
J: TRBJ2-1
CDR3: CAWNGGGATEQFF
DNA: TGTGCCTGGAACGGCGGGGGGGCGACTGAGCAGTTCTTC

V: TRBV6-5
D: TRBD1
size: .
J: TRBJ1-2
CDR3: CASSYGEGGEDGYTF
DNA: TGTGCCAGCAGTTACGGTGAAGGGGGCGAGGATGGCTACACCTTC

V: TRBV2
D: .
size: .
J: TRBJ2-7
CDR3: CASSEELARSYEQYF
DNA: TGTGCCAGCAGTGAGGAGCTAGCGAGGTCCTACGAGCAGTACTTC

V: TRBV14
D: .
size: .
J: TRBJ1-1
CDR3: CASSQDDSFLNTEAFF
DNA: TGTGCCAGCAGCCAAGATGACAGCTTCTTGAACACTGAAGCTTTCTTT

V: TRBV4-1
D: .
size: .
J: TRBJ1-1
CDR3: CASSQEWAAEAFF
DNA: TGCGCCAGCAGCCAAGAATGGGCAGCAGAAGCTTTCTTT

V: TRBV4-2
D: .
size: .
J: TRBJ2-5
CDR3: CASSQDLRGGQQETQYF
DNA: TGTGCCAGCAGCCAAGACCTGCGCGGGGGCCAACAAGAGACCCAGTACTTC

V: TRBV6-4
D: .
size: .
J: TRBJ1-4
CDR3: CASSDVRFYEKLFF
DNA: TGTGCCAGCAGTGATGTGCGTTTTTATGAAAAACTGTTTTTT

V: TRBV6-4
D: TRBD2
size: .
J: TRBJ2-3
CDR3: CASRSRRGGGDTQYF
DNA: TGTGCCAGCCGAAGTCGGCGGGGGGGCGGGGATACGCAGTATTTT

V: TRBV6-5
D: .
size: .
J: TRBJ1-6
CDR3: CASKRQNNSPLHF
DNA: TGTGCCAGCAAGCGGCAGAATAATTCACCCCTCCACTTT

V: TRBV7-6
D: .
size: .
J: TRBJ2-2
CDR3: CASSLTSPNTGELFF
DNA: TGTGCCAGCAGCTTGACTAGTCCGAACACCGGGGAGCTGTTTTTT

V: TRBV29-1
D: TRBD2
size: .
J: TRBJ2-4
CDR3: CSATLSGGNIQYF
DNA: TGCAGCGCGACTCTTAGCGGGGGGAACATTCAGTACTTC

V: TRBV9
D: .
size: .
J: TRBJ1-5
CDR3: CASSVTGESNQPQHF
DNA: TGTGCCAGCAGCGTCACAGGTGAGAGCAATCAGCCCCAGCATTTT

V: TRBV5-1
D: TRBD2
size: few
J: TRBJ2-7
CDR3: CASSFTSGATYEQYF
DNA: TGCGCCAGCAGCTTTACTAGCGGGGCCACCTACGAGCAGTACTTC

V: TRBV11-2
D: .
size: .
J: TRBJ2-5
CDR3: CASSLGQAVGETQYF
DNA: TGTGCCAGCAGCTTAGGACAGGCAGTTGGTGAGACCCAGTACTTC

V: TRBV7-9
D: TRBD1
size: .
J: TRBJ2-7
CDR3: CASSLGMDRAYEQYF
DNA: TGTGCCAGCAGCTTAGGGATGGACAGGGCTTACGAGCAGTACTTC

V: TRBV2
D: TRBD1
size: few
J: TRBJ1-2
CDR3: CASSRDSTSNYGYTF
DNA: TGTGCCAGCAGCCGGGACAGTACTTCTAACTATGGCTACACCTTC

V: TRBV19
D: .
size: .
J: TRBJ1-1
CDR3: CATTENRQYTEAFF
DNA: TGTGCCACCACCGAAAATAGACAGTATACTGAAGCTTTCTTT

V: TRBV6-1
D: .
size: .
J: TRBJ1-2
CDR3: CASTEAYGYTF
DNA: TGTGCCAGCACGGAGGCCTATGGCTACACCTTC

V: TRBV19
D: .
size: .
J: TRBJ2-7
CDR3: CASSISGPSYEQYF
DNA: TGTGCCAGTAGTATATCAGGCCCATCATACGAGCAGTACTTC

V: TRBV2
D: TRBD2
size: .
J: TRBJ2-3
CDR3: CASSGGSGGVDTQYF
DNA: TGTGCCAGCAGTGGAGGTAGCGGGGGGGTAGATACGCAGTATTTT

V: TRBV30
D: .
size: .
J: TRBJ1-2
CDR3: CALIKQASTSGYTF
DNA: TGTGCCTTAATAAAACAGGCCTCGACGTCCGGCTACACCTTC

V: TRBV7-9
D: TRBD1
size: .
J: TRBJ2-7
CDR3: CASSVGTGAYEQYF
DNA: TGTGCCAGCAGCGTAGGGACAGGCGCCTACGAGCAGTACTTC

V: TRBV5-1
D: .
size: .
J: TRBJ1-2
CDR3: CASSSSGDVGYTF
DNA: TGCGCCAGCAGCTCATCAGGGGATGTTGGCTACACCTTC

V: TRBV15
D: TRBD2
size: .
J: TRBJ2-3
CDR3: CATSREVTSGGASTDTQYF
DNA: TGTGCCACCAGCAGAGAAGTAACTAGCGGGGGGGCTAGCACAGATACGCAGTATTTT

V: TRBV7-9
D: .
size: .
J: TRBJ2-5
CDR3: CASSERYQQETQYF
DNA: TGTGCCAGCAGCGAACGGTATCAACAAGAGACCCAGTACTTC

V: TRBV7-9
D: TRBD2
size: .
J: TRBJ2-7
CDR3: CASSSPYHGGGPSAQYF
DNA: TGTGCCAGCAGCTCGCCCTACCACGGCGGGGGACCCTCCGCGCAGTACTTC

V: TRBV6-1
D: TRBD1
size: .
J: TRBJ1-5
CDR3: CASEGDRGSNQPQHF
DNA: TGTGCCAGCGAGGGAGACAGGGGTAGCAATCAGCCCCAGCATTTT

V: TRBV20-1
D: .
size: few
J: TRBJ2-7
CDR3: CSARADTKQYF
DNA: TGCAGTGCTAGAGCCGACACCAAGCAGTACTTC

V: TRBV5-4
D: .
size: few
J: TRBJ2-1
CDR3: CASSHRQGGSYNEQFF
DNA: TGTGCCAGCAGCCATCGACAGGGAGGATCCTACAATGAGCAGTTCTTC

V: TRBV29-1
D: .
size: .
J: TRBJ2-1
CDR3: CSVEEDSSHEQFF
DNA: TGCAGCGTTGAGGAGGACAGCAGCCATGAGCAGTTCTTC

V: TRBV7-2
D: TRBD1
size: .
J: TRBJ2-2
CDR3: CASSPGQGFVGELFF
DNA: TGTGCCAGCAGCCCGGGACAGGGTTTTGTCGGGGAGCTGTTTTTT

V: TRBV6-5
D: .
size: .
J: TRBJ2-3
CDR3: CASSYAGLSTDTQYF
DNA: TGTGCCAGCAGTTACGCGGGGCTTAGCACAGATACGCAGTATTTT

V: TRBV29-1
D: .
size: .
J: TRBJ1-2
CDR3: CSVPTANGYTF
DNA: TGCAGCGTTCCGACAGCAAATGGCTACACCTTC

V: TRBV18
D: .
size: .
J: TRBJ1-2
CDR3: CASSPWGQIDYGYTF
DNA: TGTGCCAGCTCACCTTGGGGGCAGATTGACTATGGCTACACCTTC

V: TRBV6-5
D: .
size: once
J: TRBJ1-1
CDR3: CASSPSGIGNTEAFF
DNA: TGTGCCAGCAGCCCCTCCGGGATAGGGAACACTGAAGCTTTCTTT